The rows below give T cell receptor beta chains drawn from one sample of a study of T cell repertoires in cytomegalovirus infection. One entry per CDR3 protein results from TCRdb running MiXCR on the reads. The sample includes 290,000 or so distinct CDR3 sequences, roughly a quarter of them seen just once. Source material: PBMCs. These receptor sequences come from a human donor in good health (CMV status not recorded). Some clones in this sample may be carry-over from other donors' samples. CDR3s include the opening cysteine and the closing phenylalanine or tryptophan. D genes are given only for firm matches. Clone size is shown for a subset of rows, as once, few, many or a class of expanded clone.

clone_size d_call j_call v_call cdr3_aa cdr3_nt
. TRBD1 TRBJ2-1 TRBV2 CASRGDRAGESSYNEQFF TGTGCCAGCAGGGGGGACAGGGCGGGGGAAAGCTCCTACAATGAGCAGTTCTTC
many TRBD1 TRBJ2-1 TRBV7-2 CASSAGTVYNEQFF TGTGCCAGCAGCGCTGGGACAGTTTACAATGAGCAGTTCTTC
. TRBD2 TRBJ2-1 TRBV2 CASSVRRETNEQFF TGTGCCAGCAGTGTGAGGCGGGAGACCAATGAGCAGTTCTTC
many . TRBJ1-5 TRBV7-2 CASSSDSSNQPQHF TGTGCCAGCAGCTCAGACAGTAGCAATCAGCCCCAGCATTTT
. TRBD2 TRBJ2-3 TRBV4-3 CASSQDLTGGLYF TGCGCCAGCAGCCAAGATTTAACGGGAGGCTTGTATTTT
few TRBD2 TRBJ2-7 TRBV19 CASSDSGGAYEQYF TGTGCCAGTAGTGACAGCGGGGGGGCCTACGAGCAGTACTTC
. . TRBJ2-3 TRBV7-3 CASSFDYTDTQYF TGTGCCAGCAGCTTTGATTACACAGATACGCAGTATTTT
. . TRBJ2-2 TRBV6-2/TRBV6-3 CASILQVPGELFF TGTGCCAGCATTCTACAGGTCCCCGGGGAGCTGTTTTTT
few TRBD2 TRBJ2-1 TRBV12-3/TRBV12-4 CASGRGLERSSEQFF TGTGCCAGCGGAAGGGGACTAGAAAGATCTTCTGAGCAGTTCTTC
. . TRBJ1-6 TRBV27 CASTLHRTENSPLDF TGTGCCAGCACCCTACACAGGACAGAGAATTCACCCCTCGACTTT
many . TRBJ2-1 TRBV7-2 CASSLGQENEQFF TGTGCCAGCAGCTTAGGACAGGAAAATGAGCAGTTCTTC
few . TRBJ2-7 TRBV28 CASSLLPSLYEQYF TGTGCCAGCAGTTTGCTACCGTCCTTATACGAGCAGTACTTC